This TCR beta chain was recovered during a study of blood T cells in healthy people across ages. Study details: For every two T cells, template switching captured about one barcoded beta molecule.

CDR3 length: 15 residues. Germline V gives CDR1 DFQATT, CDR2 SNEGSKA (reference sequence). V lost 0 bases and J lost 5, with 15 bases in between. Alongside a J-beta primer mix, a sample-barcoded 5' primer served in a second PCR lasting roughly 6 to 12 cycles. Each sample provided no less than 2.5 million CDR3-containing paired-end reads. Each CDR3 protein is one row after TCRdb ran MiXCR on the 5' RACE reads. The sample has about 680,000 distinct CDR3 sequences; 49% are singletons. The V gene is TRBV20-1, the J gene TRBJ2-3; a weak D match, TRBD2 (6 bases). The source is a woman aged 55 to 70 in good health. The specimen sequenced was blood. CDR3 coding DNA: TGCAGTGCTAGAGATTATACGGGGGTGGAAGATACGCAGTATTTT. Its translation is CSARDYTGVEDTQYF.